These 27 T cell receptor beta chains share one sample of origin, sequenced in a study of blood T cell repertoires in COVID-19. The protocol was immunoSEQ multiplex PCR, while the TCRdb copy is restricted to in-frame clones and leaves out a portion. This table holds 310,000 or so clones, 75% to 90% found once. The sample was PBMCs or T cells enriched from blood (not recorded which). The source of these receptors is a woman aged 40-49 years who had recovered from COVID-19.

The chain has TRBV5-1 and TRBJ2-6; 7 bases align to TRBD1. Germline V gives CDR1 SGHRS, CDR2 YFSETQ. J was trimmed by 1 base and V by 0 bases; bases with no gene match: 4. CDR3 length: 17 amino acids. DNA of the CDR3: TGCGCCAGCAGCTTGGCAGGGGGTCGTTCTGGGGCCAACGTCCTGACTTTC. It is translated as CASSLAGGRSGANVLTF.

The rearrangement joins TRBV7-3 to TRBJ2-5; TRBD2 agrees at 9 bases. CDR1 and CDR2 from the germline V gene are SGHTA and FQGTGA. V gave up 0 bases and J gave up 6 bases; unmatched junction bases: 8. The CDR3 is 16 amino acids. CDR3 in amino acids: CASSLTGGGALQTQYF. CDR3 nucleotide sequence: TGTGCCAGCAGCTTAACCGGCGGGGGGGCACTCCAGACCCAGTACTTC.

The chain carries TRBV7-3 and TRBJ1-6; D not resolved. V lost 2 bases to trimming and J lost 10 bases, with 9 bases between them. The CDR3 spans 13 residues. Germline V CDR1 and CDR2: SGHTA, FQGTGA. The CDR3 nucleotides read TGTGCCAGCAGCTTAGGGCCCAGATCACCCCTCCACTTT. Translating it yields CASSLGPRSPLHF.

This chain connects TRBV7-9 to TRBJ2-7, with D maybe TRBD1 (5 bases). Trimming left V 5 bases short and J 0 bases short, with 17 bases between. Germline CDR1 and CDR2: SEHNR and FQNEAQ (reference sequence). The CDR3 extends over 16 amino acids. CDR3 protein: CASSAPSDSLSYEQYF. CDR3 sequence (DNA): TGTGCCAGCAGCGCACCCTCTGACAGCCTCTCCTACGAGCAGTACTTC.

Here the CDR3 reads CASSQSASGANVLTF. In DNA, the CDR3 is TGTGCCAGCAGCCAATCGGCCTCTGGGGCCAACGTCCTGACTTTC. The V gene is TRBV16, the J gene TRBJ2-6; unclear D gene. This CDR3 spans 15 amino acids. The germline V gene has CDR1 KGHSY and CDR2 FQNENV. Trimming pared 0 bases from V and 0 bases from J, leaving 3 bases between.

The rearrangement uses TRBV28 and TRBJ1-4, with D possibly TRBD1 on 6 matching bases. Per germline, CDR1 MDHEN and CDR2 SYDVKM. Trimming stripped 8 bases from V and 1 base from J, with 14 bases between. This CDR3 comprises 15 residues. CDR3 protein: CASREGGGTNEKLFF. As DNA, the CDR3 is TGTGCCAGCCGAGAGGGAGGGGGAACTAATGAAAAACTGTTTTTT.

The chain joins TRBV6-5 to TRBJ1-4; 7 nucleotides agree with TRBD1. This CDR3 comprises 16 residues. CDR1 MNHEY and CDR2 SVGAGI come from the germline V gene. V dropped 0 bases and J dropped 0; count of bases not matched to a gene: 1. The CDR3 spells CASSYSTGPTNEKLFF. CDR3 DNA sequence: TGTGCCAGCAGTTACTCGACAGGGCCAACTAATGAAAAACTGTTTTTT.

The chain links TRBV6-2 or TRBV6-3 to TRBJ1-2; 9 bases map to TRBD1. The CDR3 is 13 residues long. In germline, CDR1 is MNHEY, CDR2 SVGEGT. V dropped 6 bases and J dropped 8; count of bases not matched to a gene: 7. CDR3 residues: CASSRGQGHGYTF. CDR3 nucleotides: TGTGCCAGCAGCCGGGGACAGGGTCACGGCTACACCTTC.

The chain recombines TRBV28 with TRBJ1-4; 10 positions agree with TRBD1. Losses at the gene ends were 6 bases for V and 7 bases for J; bases not matched to a gene: 5. Per the germline V gene, CDR1 is MDHEN and CDR2 is SYDVKM. The CDR3 spans 14 residues. CDR3 sequence (DNA): TGTGCCAGCAGAGACAGGGGGCGTAGTGAAAAACTGTTTTTT. Amino acids: CASRDRGRSEKLFF.

V is TRBV7-3 and J is TRBJ1-1; possible D gene TRBD1, 5 bases. The CDR3 spans 14 residues. CDR1 and CDR2 from the germline V gene are SGHTA and FQGTGA. The V and J ends lost 4 bases and 5 bases respectively, with 14 bases between them. The CDR3 sequence is CASSSQGGETEAFF. As DNA, the CDR3 is TGTGCCAGCAGCTCCCAGGGCGGAGAAACTGAAGCTTTCTTT.

The chain joins TRBV6-4 to TRBJ1-2, with a tentative D call TRBD1 (5 bases). V lost 6 bases, J lost 2 bases, and 13 bases lay in between. The CDR3 is 14 residues long. From germline, CDR1 is MRHNA and CDR2 SNTAGT. The CDR3 sequence is CASSPGGTNYGYTF. In DNA form, the CDR3 reads TGTGCCAGCAGCCCGGGAGGGACCAACTATGGCTACACCTTC.

The J gene is TRBJ1-2, the V gene TRBV28; tentative D call: TRBD1 (5 bases). The CDR3 has 11 amino acids. Germline lookup yields CDR1 MDHEN and CDR2 SYDVKM. V lost 7 bases and J lost 2, with 5 bases in between. The CDR3 protein is CASTGNYGYTF. The CDR3 region has the DNA TGTGCCAGCACAGGGAACTATGGCTACACCTTC.

The chain couples TRBV7-9 to TRBJ2-1; 16 nucleotides line up with TRBD2. Germline V gene sequence: CDR1 SEHNR, CDR2 FQNEAQ (reference sequence). This CDR3 has 16 amino acids. V shed 7 bases, J shed 4 bases, and the junction held 4 bases outside the gene matches. The CDR3 spells CASIGTSGGVYNEQFF. DNA of the CDR3: TGTGCCAGCATAGGGACTAGCGGGGGGGTATACAATGAGCAGTTCTTC.

In the case of this clone: Other DNA variants within this sample encode the same CDR3. The chain joins TRBV24-1 to TRBJ2-3, with a tentative D call TRBD2 (6 bases). Between the trimmed V and J ends, which lost 10 bases and 0 bases, there was a span of 10 bases. The V gene's germline CDR1 is KGHDR and CDR2 SFDVKD. This CDR3 has 13 residues. CDR3 coding DNA: TGTGCCACGGGGGGACCAAGCACAGATACGCAGTATTTT. Residues: CATGGPSTDTQYF.

CDR3 sequence reads: CASSLAQGSRNTEAFF. In DNA form, the CDR3 reads TGTGCCAGCAGCTTAGCCCAGGGTTCGCGGAACACTGAAGCTTTCTTT. The V and J genes are TRBV11-2 and TRBJ1-1; D is possibly TRBD1 (5 bases). Trimming shortened V by 1 base and J by 1 base, and 13 bases separated the two germline ends. CDR1 and CDR2 (germline): SGHAT, FQNNGV. CDR3 length equals 16 residues.

V is TRBV7-9 and J is TRBJ1-5; no reliable D call. The CDR3 totals 13 residues. Per germline, CDR1 SEHNR and CDR2 FQNEAQ (reference sequence). The germline V and J ends were trimmed by 3 bases and 5 bases, with 8 bases remaining between them. For the CDR3, the DNA is TGTGCCAGCAGCTTTGGCTCCGATCAGCCCCAGCATTTT. This translates into CASSFGSDQPQHF.

The chain carries TRBV19 and TRBJ1-2; a possible D gene is TRBD1 (5 bases). Looked up from germline, CDR1 is LNHDA and CDR2 is SQIVND (reference sequence). The germline V and J ends were trimmed by 3 bases and 0 bases, with 8 bases remaining between them. The CDR3 has 14 amino acids. The CDR3 spells CASSMQGTNYGYTF. CDR3 DNA: TGTGCCAGTAGTATGCAGGGAACTAACTATGGCTACACCTTC.

This sequence joins TRBV2 and TRBJ1-2; 9 nucleotides agree with TRBD1. In germline, CDR1 is SNHLY, CDR2 FYNNEI. After removal of 4 bases from V and 3 bases from J, the junction contained 0 bases not matched to a gene. The CDR3 length is 13 residues. The CDR3 region has the DNA TGTGCCAGCAGTGGGGACAGGGACTATGGCTACACCTTC. It encodes CASSGDRDYGYTF.

The chain carries TRBV5-1 and TRBJ2-1; 9 bases map to TRBD2. In germline, CDR1 is SGHRS, CDR2 YFSETQ. The CDR3 loop spans 16 amino acids. V shed 3 bases and J 5 bases; nucleotides not matched to a gene: 9. CDR3 loop: CASSSTWTSANNEQFF. CDR3 DNA sequence: TGCGCCAGCAGCTCGACGTGGACTAGCGCCAACAATGAGCAGTTCTTC.

The chain employs TRBV7-6 and TRBJ2-7; 9 nucleotides line up with TRBD2. The CDR3 extends over 17 amino acids. The junction had 14 bases not matched to a gene; V was cut back by 4 bases and J by 4 bases. The V gene's germline CDR1 is SGHVS and CDR2 FNYEAQ. CDR3 sequence reads: CASSSSGNSGRGYEQYF. The CDR3 region has the DNA TGTGCCAGCAGCTCCTCTGGGAATAGCGGGAGAGGTTACGAGCAGTACTTC.

The chain couples TRBV27 to TRBJ1-4; D is ambiguous. With 11 bases removed from V and 4 bases from J, the gap between germline ends came to 14 bases. CDR1 and CDR2 (germline): MNHEY, SMNVEV (reference sequence). This CDR3 contains 13 residues. The CDR3 nucleotides are TGTGCCTCCAGAGGCCGGATTAATGAAAAACTGTTTTTT. Its protein is CASRGRINEKLFF.

The table lists this clone with a count of one. CDR3 sequence: CASSLHRDSYEQYF. CDR3 in DNA: TGTGCCAGCAGCCTTCACCGGGACAGTTACGAGCAGTACTTC. V and J are TRBV11-3 and TRBJ2-7; 7 bases are shared with TRBD1. The CDR3 is made up of 14 amino acids. Losses at the gene ends were 5 bases for V and 4 bases for J; bases not matched to a gene: 8. The germline CDR1 and CDR2 sequences are SGHNT and YENEEA. Using reference TRBV11-3 and TRBJ2-7 for the parts outside the CDR3, the full variable domain is EAGVVQSPRYKIIEKKQPVAFWCNPISGHNTLYWYLQNLGQGPELLIRYENEEAVDDSQLPKDRFSAERLKGVDSTLKIQPAELGDSAVYLCASSLHRDSYEQYFGPGTRLTVT.

V is TRBV4-1 and J is TRBJ2-2, with a weak D call TRBD1 (5 bases). Germline V gene sequence: CDR1 MGHRA, CDR2 YSYEKL. The CDR3 spans 15 residues. Trimming took off 0 bases at V and 4 bases at J, with 9 bases between the two ends. The DNA of the CDR3 is TGCGCCAGCAGCCAAGAAGGCAGGGTCACCGGGGAGCTGTTTTTT. It translates to CASSQEGRVTGELFF.

The chain combines TRBV6-5 with TRBJ2-5; 9 bases agree with TRBD2. The CDR3 runs to 15 residues. V was clipped by 7 bases and J by 5 bases; unmatched bases: 11. Per the germline V gene, CDR1 is MNHEY and CDR2 is SVGAGI. The CDR3 DNA is TGTGCCAGCATTATAGCGGGGGAGCTTGGGGAGACCCAGTACTTC. Translated: CASIIAGELGETQYF.

This rearrangement joins TRBV3-1 (or the pseudogene TRBV3-2) to TRBJ1-3; D is ambiguous. V was shortened by 0 bases and J by 0 bases, with 12 bases between the two germline ends. Germline V gene lookup returns CDR1 LGHDT and CDR2 YNNKEL (reference sequence). CDR3 size: 17 residues. The chain's CDR3 is CASSQDQLTYSGNTIYF. CDR3 DNA sequence: TGTGCCAGCAGCCAAGATCAACTGACATACTCTGGAAACACCATATATTTT.

This clone was detected a few times. V usage is TRBV4-1 and J usage is TRBJ2-7; TRBD2 aligns across 8 bases. The CDR3 loop spans 15 amino acids. V shed 1 base, J shed 3 bases, and the junction held 5 bases outside the gene matches. The germline gives CDR1 MGHRA, CDR2 YSYEKL. The CDR3 nucleotides are TGCGCCAGCAGCCAAGTTCCCGGGACTAGCTACGAGCAGTACTTC. It is translated as CASSQVPGTSYEQYF.

Only one count was recorded for this clone. The rearrangement joins TRBV11-2 to TRBJ1-1; D gene uncertain. Trimming took 5 bases from V and 7 from J, leaving 14 bases between them. This CDR3 contains 13 residues. In germline, CDR1 is SGHAT, CDR2 FQNNGV. In DNA, the CDR3 is TGTGCCAGCAGCACCTTCTTGAGGCATGAAGCTTTCTTT. Translated: CASSTFLRHEAFF.